This record covers a single TCR beta chain. Its antigen is still unknown. TCRdb re-called the 5' RACE reads through MiXCR, storing one row per CDR3 protein. The data show hundreds of thousands of distinct CDR3 sequences, roughly 13% seen once. CDR3 length equals 15 residues. The germline V gene has CDR1 SGHAT and CDR2 FQNNGV. Trimming removed 5 bases at V and 4 bases at J, with 14 bases between. This specimen comes from a study of T-cell memory formation after mild COVID-19. Study-level background: Among the donors, TCR clusters were largely specific to each donor. Study-wide results and limits: Contracting CD4+ clones sat mainly in CM and EM; CD8+ in EMRA. Clones that shrank (day 15 to 85) were balanced CD4/CD8, whereas later expanders leaned CD4+.

The gene calls are TRBV11-2 and TRBJ1-4; weak D call: TRBD1 (6 bases). This TCR came from a man aged 18 to 30 who had mild COVID-19 (a few samples of this study predate the infection). Cell type and time point are not known. Sequenced sample: PBMCs or a T cell subset sorted from them (not recorded which). The CDR3 sequence: CASSTQGLGNEKLFF. CDR3 in DNA: TGTGCCAGCAGCACCCAGGGGTTGGGTAATGAAAAACTGTTTTTT.